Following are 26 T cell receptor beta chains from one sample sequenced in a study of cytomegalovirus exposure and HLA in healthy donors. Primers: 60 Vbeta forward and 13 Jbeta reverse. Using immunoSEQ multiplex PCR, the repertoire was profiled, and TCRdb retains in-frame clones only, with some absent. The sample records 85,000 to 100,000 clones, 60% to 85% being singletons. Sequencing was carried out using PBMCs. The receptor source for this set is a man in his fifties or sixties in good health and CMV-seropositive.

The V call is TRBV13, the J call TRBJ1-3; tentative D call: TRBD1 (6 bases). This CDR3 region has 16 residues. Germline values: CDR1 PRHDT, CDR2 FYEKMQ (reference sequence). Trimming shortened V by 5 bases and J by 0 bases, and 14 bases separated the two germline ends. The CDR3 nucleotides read TGTGCCAGCAGCCCCGCGACAGGTCTCTCTGGAAACACCATATATTTT. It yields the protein CASSPATGLSGNTIYF.

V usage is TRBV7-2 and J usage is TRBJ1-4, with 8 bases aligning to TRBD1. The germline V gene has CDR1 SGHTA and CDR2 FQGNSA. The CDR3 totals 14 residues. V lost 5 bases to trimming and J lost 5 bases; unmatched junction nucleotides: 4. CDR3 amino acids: CASSTRTGNEKLFF. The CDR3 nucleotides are TGTGCCAGCAGCACACGGACAGGGAATGAAAAACTGTTTTTT. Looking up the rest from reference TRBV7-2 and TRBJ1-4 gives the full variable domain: GAGVSQSPSNKVTEKGKDVELRCDPISGHTALYWYRQSLGQGLEFLIYFQGNSAPDKSGLPSDRFSAERTGGSVSTLTIQRTQQEDSAVYLCASSTRTGNEKLFFGSGTQLSVL.

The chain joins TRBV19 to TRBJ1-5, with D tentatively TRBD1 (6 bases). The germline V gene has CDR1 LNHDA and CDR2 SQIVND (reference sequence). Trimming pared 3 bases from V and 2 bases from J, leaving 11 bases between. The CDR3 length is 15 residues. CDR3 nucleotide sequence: TGTGCCAGTAGTATGGCTGGGGGCGGCAATCAGCCCCAGCATTTT. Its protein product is CASSMAGGGNQPQHF.

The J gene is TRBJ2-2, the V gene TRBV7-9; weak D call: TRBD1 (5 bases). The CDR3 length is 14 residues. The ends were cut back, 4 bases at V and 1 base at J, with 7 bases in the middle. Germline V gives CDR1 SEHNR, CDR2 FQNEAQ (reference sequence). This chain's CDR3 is CASSSGQNTGELFF. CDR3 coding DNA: TGTGCCAGCAGCTCCGGACAGAACACCGGGGAGCTGTTTTTT.

CDR3 protein: CASSGLAGGLDTQYF. The CDR3 DNA is TGTGCCAGCAGCGGACTAGCGGGGGGACTTGATACGCAGTATTTT. The chain combines TRBV27 with TRBJ2-3, with 14 nucleotides matching TRBD2. The V and J ends lost 6 bases and 6 bases, in that order; junction bases with no gene match: 5. The CDR3 spans 15 residues. Germline CDR1 reads MNHEY; CDR2 reads SMNVEV (reference sequence).

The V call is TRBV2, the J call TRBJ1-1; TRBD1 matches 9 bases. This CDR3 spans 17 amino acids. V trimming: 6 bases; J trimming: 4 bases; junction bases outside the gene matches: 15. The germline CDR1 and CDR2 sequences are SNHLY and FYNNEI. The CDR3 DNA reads TGTGCCAGCAGCGTCCCGGGACAGGGCCCAGGGGGCACTGAAGCTTTCTTT. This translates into CASSVPGQGPGGTEAFF.

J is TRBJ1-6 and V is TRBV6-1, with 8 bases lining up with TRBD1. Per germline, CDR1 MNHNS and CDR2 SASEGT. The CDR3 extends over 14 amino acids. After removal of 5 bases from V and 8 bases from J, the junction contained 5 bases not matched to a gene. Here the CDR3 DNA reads TGTGCCAGCAGTTGGGACAGGTCGTATTCACCCCTCCACTTT. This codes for CASSWDRSYSPLHF.

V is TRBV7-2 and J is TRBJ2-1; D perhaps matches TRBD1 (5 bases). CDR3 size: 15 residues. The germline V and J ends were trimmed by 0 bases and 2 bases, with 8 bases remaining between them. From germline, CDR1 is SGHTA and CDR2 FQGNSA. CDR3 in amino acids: CASSLARAPYNEQFF. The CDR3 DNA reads TGTGCCAGCAGCTTAGCCAGGGCCCCCTACAATGAGCAGTTCTTC.

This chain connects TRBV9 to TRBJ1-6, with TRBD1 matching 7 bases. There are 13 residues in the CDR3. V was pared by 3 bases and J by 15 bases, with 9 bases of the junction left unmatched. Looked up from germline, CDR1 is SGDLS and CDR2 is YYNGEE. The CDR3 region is CASSALNTGVLHF. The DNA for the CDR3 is TGTGCCAGCAGCGCGTTGAATACAGGGGTCCTCCACTTT.

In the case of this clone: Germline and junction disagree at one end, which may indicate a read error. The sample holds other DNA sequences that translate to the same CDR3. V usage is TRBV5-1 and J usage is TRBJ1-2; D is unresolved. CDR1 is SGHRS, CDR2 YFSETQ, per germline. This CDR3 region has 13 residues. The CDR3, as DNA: TGCGCCAGCAGCCCTGGGGAGGTCTATGGCTACACCTTT. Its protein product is CASSPGEVYGYTF.

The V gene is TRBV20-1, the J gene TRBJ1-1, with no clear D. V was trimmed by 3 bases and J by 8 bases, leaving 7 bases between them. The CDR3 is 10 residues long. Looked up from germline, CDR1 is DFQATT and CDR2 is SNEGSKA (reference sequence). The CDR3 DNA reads TGCAGTGCTAGGGCCCCCGAAGCTTTCTTT. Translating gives CSARAPEAFF.

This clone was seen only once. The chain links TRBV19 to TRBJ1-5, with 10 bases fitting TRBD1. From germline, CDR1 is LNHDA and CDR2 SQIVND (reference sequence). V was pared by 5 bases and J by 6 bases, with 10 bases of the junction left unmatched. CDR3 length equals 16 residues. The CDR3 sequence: CASSLSGQGFPQPQHF. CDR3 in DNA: TGTGCCAGTAGTCTTTCGGGACAGGGGTTCCCTCAGCCCCAGCATTTT. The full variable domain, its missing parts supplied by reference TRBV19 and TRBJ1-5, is DGGITQSPKYLFRKEGQNVTLSCEQNLNHDAMYWYRQDPGQGLRLIYYSQIVNDFQKGDIAEGYSVSREKKESFPLTVTSAQKNPTAFYLCASSLSGQGFPQPQHFGDGTRLSIL.

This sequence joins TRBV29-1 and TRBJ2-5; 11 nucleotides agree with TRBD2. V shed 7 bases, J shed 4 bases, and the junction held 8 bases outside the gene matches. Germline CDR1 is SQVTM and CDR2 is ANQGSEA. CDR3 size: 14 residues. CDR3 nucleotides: TGCAGCGCTGGGTATAGCGGGGGGGGAGAGACCCAGTACTTC. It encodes CSAGYSGGGETQYF.

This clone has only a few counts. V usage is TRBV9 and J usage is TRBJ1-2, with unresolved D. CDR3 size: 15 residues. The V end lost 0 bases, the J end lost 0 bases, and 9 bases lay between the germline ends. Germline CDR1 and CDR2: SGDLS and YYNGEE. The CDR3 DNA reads TGTGCCAGCAGCGTAGGGGAGGAAGCTAACTATGGCTACACCTTC. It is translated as CASSVGEEANYGYTF.

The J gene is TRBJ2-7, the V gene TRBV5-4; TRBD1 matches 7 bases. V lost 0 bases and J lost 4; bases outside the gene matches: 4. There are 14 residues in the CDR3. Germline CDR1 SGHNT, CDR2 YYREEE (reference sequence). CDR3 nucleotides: TGTGCCAGCAGCTTGGACACAGGGGTTTACGAGCAGTACTTC. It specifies CASSLDTGVYEQYF.

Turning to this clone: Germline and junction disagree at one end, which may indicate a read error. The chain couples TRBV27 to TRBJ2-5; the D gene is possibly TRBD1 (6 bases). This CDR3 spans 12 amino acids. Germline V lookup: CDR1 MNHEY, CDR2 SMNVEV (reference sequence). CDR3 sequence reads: CAGRDIQETQYF. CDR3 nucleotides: TGTGCCGGCAGGGACATCCAAGAGACCCAGTACTTC.

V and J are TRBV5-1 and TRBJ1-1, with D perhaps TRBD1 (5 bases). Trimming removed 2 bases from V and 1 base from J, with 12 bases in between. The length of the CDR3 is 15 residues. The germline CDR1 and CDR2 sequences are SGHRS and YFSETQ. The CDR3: CASSFLGTPNTEAFF. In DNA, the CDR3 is TGCGCCAGCAGCTTCCTCGGGACTCCGAACACTGAAGCTTTCTTT.

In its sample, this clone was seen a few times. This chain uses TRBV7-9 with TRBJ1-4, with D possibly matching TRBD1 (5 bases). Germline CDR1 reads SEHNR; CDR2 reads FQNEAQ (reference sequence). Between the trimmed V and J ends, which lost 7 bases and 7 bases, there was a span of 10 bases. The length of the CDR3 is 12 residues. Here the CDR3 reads CASTQGIEKLFF. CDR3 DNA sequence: TGTGCCAGCACCCAGGGTATTGAAAAACTGTTTTTT.

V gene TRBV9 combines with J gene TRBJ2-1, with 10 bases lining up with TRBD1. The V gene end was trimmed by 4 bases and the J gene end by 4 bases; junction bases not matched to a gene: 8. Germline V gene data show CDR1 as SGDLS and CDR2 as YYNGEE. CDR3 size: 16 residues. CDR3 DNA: TGTGCCAGCAGCCCGCCCGGGACAGGGGTTTACAATGAGCAGTTCTTC. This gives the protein CASSPPGTGVYNEQFF.

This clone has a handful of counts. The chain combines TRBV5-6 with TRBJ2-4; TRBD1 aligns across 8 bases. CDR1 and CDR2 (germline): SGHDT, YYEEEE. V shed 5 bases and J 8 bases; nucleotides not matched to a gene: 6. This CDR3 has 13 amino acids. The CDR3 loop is CASRGDRRDIQYF. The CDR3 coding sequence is TGTGCCAGCAGGGGGGACAGGAGGGACATTCAGTACTTC.

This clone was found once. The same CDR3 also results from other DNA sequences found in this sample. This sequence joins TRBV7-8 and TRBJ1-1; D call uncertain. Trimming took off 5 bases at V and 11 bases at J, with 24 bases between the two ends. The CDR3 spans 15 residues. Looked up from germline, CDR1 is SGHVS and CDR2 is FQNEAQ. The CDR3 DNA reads TGTGCCAGCAGCGAAGCGGCAGGAGACCGCCCGAAGGCTTTCTTT. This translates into CASSEAAGDRPKAFF.

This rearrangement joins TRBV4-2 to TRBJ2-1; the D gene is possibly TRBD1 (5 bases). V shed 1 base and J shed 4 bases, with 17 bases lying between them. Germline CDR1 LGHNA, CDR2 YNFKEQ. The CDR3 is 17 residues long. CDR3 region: CASSQGGAGGRYNEQFF. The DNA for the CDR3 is TGTGCCAGCAGCCAAGGTGGGGCAGGCGGACGATACAATGAGCAGTTCTTC.

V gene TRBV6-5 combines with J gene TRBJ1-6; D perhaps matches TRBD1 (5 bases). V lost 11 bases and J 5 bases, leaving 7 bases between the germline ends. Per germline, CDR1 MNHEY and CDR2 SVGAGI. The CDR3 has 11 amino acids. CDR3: CAGHNNSPLHF. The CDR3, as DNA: TGTGCCGGACACAATAATTCACCCCTCCACTTT.

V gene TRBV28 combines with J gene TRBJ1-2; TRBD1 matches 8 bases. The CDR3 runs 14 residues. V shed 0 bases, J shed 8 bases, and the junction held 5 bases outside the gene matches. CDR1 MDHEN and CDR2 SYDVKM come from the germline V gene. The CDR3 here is CASSLWQGAWGYTF. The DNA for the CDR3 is TGTGCCAGCAGTTTATGGCAGGGGGCCTGGGGCTACACCTTC.

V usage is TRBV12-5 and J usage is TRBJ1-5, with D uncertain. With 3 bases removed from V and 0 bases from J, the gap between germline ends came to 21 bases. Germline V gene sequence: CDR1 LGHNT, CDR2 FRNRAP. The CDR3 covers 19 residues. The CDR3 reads CASGFLGFVGTSSNQPQHF. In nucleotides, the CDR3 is TGTGCTAGTGGTTTTCTCGGGTTCGTCGGTACTAGTAGCAATCAGCCCCAGCATTTT. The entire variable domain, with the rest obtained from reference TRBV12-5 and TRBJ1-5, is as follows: DARVTQTPRHKVTEMGQEVTMRCQPILGHNTVFWYRQTMMQGLELLAYFRNRAPLDDSGMPKDRFSAEMPDATLATLKIQPSEPRDSAVYFCASGFLGFVGTSSNQPQHFGDGTRLSIL.

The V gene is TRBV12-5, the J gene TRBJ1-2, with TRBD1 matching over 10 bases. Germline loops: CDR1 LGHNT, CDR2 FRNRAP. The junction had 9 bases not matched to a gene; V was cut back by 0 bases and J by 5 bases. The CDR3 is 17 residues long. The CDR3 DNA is TGTGCTAGTGGTTTGGTAAGGGGACAGGGGAAAGAGTATGGCTACACCTTC. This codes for CASGLVRGQGKEYGYTF.